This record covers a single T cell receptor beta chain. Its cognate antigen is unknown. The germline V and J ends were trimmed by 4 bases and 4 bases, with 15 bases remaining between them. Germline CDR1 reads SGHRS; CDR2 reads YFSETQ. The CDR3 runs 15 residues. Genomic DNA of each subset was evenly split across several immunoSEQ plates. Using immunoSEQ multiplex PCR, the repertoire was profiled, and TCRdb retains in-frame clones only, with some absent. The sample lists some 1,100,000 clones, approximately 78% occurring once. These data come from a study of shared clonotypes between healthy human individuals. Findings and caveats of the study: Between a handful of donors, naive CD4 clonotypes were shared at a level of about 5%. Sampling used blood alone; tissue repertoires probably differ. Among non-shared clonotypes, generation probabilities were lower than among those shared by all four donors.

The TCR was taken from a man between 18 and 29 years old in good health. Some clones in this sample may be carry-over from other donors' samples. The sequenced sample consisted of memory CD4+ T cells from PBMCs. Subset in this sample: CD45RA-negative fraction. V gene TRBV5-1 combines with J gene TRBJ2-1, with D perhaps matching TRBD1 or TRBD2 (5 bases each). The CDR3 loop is CASSPRGASYNEQFF. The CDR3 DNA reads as TGCGCCAGCAGCCCGAGGGGAGCTTCGTACAATGAGCAGTTCTTC.